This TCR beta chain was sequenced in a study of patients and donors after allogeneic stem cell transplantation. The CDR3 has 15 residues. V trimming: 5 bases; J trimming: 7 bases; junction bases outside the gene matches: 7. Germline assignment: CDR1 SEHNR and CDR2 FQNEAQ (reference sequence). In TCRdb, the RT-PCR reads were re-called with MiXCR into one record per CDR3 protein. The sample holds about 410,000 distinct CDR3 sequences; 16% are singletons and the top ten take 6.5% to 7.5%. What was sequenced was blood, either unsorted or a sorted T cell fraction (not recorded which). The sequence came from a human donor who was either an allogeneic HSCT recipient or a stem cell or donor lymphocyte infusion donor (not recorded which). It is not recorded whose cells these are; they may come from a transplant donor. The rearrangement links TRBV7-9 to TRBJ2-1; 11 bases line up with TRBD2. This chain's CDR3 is CASSAPTSGKNEQFF. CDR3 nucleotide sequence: TGTGCCAGCAGCGCCCCGACTAGCGGGAAGAATGAGCAGTTCTTC.